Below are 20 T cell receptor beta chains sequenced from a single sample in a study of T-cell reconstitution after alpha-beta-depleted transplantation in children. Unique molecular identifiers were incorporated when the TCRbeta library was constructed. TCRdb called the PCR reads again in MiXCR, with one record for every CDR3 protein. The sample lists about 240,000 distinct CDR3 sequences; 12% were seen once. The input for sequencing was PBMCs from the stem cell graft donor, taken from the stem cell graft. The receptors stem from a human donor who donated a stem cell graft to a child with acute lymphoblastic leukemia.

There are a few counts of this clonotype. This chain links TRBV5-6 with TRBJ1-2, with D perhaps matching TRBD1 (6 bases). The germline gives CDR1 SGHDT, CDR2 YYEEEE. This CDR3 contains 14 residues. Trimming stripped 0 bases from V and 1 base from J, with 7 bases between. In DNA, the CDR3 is TGTGCCAGCAGCTTGGGACAGGTTAACTATGGCTACACCTTC. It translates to CASSLGQVNYGYTF.

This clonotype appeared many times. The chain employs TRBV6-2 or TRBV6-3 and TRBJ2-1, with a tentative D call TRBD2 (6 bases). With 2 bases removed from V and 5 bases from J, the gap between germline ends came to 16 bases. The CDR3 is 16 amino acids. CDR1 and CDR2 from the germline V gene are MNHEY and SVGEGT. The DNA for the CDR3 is TGTGCCAGCAGTTACAGGGCGGGACCGTCCCACAATGAGCAGTTCTTC. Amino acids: CASSYRAGPSHNEQFF.

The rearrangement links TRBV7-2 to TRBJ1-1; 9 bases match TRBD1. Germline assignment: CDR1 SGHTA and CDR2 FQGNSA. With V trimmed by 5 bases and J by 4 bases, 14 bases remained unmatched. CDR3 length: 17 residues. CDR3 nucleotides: TGTGCCAGCAGCCCGACAACCGGGGGACAGGGTTTCACTGAAGCTTTCTTT. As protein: CASSPTTGGQGFTEAFF.

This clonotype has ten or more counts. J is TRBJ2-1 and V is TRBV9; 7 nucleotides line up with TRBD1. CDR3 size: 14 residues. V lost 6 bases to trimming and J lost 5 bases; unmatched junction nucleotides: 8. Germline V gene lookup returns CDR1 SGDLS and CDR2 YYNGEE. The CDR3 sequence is CASNAQGPNNEQFF. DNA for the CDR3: TGTGCCAGCAACGCACAGGGGCCCAACAATGAGCAGTTCTTC.

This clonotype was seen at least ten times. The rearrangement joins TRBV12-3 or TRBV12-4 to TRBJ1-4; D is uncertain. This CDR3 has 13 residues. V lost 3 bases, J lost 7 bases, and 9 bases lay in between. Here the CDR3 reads CASSLGLSEKLFF. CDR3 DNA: TGTGCCAGCAGTTTGGGATTGAGTGAAAAACTGTTTTTT.

This chain's CDR3 is CASSSASLDRWETQYF. CDR3 DNA: TGTGCCAGCAGCTCCGCGTCCCTCGACCGCTGGGAGACCCAGTACTTC. This chain uses TRBV7-9 with TRBJ2-5; no firm D call. Germline V lookup: CDR1 SEHNR, CDR2 FQNEAQ (reference sequence). V lost 4 bases and J lost 5, with 20 bases in between. The CDR3 consists of 16 residues.

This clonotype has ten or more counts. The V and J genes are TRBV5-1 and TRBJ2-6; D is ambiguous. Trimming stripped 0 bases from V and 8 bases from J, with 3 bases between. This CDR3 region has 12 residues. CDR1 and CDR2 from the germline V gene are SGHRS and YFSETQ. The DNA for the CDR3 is TGCGCCAGCAGCTTGGAGTCCAACGTCCTGACTTTC. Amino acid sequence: CASSLESNVLTF.

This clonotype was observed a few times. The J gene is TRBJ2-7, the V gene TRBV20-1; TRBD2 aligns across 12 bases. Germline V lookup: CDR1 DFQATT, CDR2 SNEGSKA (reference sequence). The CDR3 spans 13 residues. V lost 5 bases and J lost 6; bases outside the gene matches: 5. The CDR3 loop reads CSAVLAGGTEQYF. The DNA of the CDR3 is TGCAGTGCTGTCCTAGCGGGAGGGACCGAGCAGTACTTC.

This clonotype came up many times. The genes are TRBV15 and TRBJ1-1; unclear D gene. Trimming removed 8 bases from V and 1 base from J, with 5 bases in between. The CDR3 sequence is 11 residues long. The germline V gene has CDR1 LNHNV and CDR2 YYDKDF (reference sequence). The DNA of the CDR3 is TGTGCCACCCGTGCGAACACTGAAGCTTTCTTT. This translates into CATRANTEAFF.

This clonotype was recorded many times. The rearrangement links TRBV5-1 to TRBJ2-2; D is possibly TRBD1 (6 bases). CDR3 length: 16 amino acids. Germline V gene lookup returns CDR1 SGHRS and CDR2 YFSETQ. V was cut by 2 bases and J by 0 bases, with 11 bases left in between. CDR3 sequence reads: CASSFSGVANTGELFF. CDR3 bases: TGCGCCAGCAGCTTTTCAGGGGTCGCGAACACCGGGGAGCTGTTTTTT.

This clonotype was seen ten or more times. The DNA of the CDR3 is TGTGCCATTGCGAGAGGGGGATTAGACGAGCAGTACTTC. This translates into CAIARGGLDEQYF. V gene TRBV7-2 combines with J gene TRBJ2-7, with D maybe TRBD1 (6 bases). CDR3 length equals 13 residues. Germline CDR1 reads SGHTA; CDR2 reads FQGNSA. V was pared by 10 bases and J by 5 bases, with 18 bases between.

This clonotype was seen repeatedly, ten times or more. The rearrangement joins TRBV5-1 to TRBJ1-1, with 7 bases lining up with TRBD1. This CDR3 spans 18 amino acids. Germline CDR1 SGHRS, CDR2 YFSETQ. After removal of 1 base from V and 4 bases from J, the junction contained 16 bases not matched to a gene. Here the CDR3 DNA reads TGCGCCAGCAGCTTGTACCCACAGGGGAGTTTGGGGGGCACTGAAGCTTTCTTT. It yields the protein CASSLYPQGSLGGTEAFF.

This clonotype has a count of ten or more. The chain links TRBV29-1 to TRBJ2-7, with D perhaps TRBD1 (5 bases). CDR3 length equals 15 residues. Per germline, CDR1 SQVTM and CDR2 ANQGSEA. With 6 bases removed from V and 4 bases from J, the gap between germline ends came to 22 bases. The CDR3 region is CSVVKQGLVGYEQYF. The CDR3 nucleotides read TGCAGCGTCGTTAAGCAGGGTTTAGTAGGGTACGAGCAGTACTTC.

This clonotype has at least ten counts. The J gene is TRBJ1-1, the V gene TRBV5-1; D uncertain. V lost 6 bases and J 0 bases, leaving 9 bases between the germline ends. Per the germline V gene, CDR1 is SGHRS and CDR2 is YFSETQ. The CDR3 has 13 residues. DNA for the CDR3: TGCGCCAGCACGACGGTTATGAACACTGAAGCTTTCTTT. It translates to CASTTVMNTEAFF.

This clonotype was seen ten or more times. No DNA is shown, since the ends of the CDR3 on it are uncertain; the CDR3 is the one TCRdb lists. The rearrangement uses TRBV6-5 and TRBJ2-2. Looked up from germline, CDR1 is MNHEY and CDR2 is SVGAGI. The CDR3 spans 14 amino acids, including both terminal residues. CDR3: CASSSSWNTGELFF.

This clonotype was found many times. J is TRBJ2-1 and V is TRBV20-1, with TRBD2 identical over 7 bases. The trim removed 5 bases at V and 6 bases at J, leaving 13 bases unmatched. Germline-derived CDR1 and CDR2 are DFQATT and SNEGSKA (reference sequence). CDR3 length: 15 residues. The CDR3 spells CSAASGSGMANEQFF. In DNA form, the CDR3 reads TGCAGTGCTGCCTCGGGAAGCGGGATGGCCAATGAGCAGTTCTTC.

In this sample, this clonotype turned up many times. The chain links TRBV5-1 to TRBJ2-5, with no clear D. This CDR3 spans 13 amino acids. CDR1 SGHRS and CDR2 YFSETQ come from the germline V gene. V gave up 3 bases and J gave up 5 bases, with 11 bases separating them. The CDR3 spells CASSSPMVETQYF. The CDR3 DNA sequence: TGCGCCAGCAGCTCCCCAATGGTGGAGACCCAGTACTTC.

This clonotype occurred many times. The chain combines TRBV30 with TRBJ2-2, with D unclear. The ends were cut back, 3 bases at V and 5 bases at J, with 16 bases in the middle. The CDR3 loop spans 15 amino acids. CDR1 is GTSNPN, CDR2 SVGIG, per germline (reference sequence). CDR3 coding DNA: TGTGCCTGGAGCCTCGGAGTCCTGGGGACCGGGGAGCTGTTTTTT. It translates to CAWSLGVLGTGELFF.

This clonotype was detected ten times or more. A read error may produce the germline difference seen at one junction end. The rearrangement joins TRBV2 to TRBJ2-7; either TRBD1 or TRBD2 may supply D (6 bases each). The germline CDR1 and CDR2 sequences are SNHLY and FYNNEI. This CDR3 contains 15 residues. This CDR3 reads CASREGGGGSYEQYF. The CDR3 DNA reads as TGTGCCAGCAGAGAAGGGGGAGGAGGCTCCTACGAGCAGTACTTC.

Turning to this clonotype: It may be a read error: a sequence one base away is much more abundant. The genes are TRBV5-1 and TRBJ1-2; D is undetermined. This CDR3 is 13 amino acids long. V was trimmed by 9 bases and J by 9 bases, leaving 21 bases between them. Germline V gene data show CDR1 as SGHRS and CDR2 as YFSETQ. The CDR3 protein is CATKPLDFPSYTF. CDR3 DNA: TGCGCCACCAAACCCTTGGACTTTCCGAGCTACACCTTC.